One sample yielded the 31 T cell receptor beta chains listed below, sequenced in a study of OX40 agonist ivuxolimab in advanced cancers. The library was generated by the immunoSEQ multiplex PCR assay. The immuneACCESS repertoire file appears here via TCRdb, limited to in-frame rearrangements. These files lack a portion of the clones; in checked studies, under half of the deficit traces to unresolved V genes, and the cause of the others is not known. Here the sample has over 55,000 clones; about 90% occur a single time. 1.9% of the sample is held by the ten biggest clonotypes. Sequencing was performed on CD4+ or CD8+ T cells sorted from blood, taken in a trial of the OX40 agonist ivuxolimab. The receptors here all came from an adult with an advanced solid tumor such as melanoma, head and neck, liver or kidney cancer.

This clone has more than one count but fewer than ten. V is TRBV19 and J is TRBJ1-1; TRBD1 is a possible D gene (6 bases). CDR1 is LNHDA and CDR2 is SQIVND in the germline V gene (reference sequence). The CDR3 has 13 residues. V gave up 6 bases and J gave up 1 base, with 9 bases separating them. The CDR3 spells CASRDRSNTEAFF. The CDR3 region has the DNA TGTGCCAGTAGGGACAGATCGAACACTGAAGCTTTCTTT.

The V call is TRBV9, the J call TRBJ1-3; TRBD1 matches at 10 bases. Germline CDR1 reads SGDLS; CDR2 reads YYNGEE. The CDR3 spans 17 residues. J gave up 3 bases and V 0 bases, and 6 bases lay outside the gene matches. DNA for the CDR3: TGTGCCAGCAGCGTAGCTGGGACAGGGGATGGTGGAAACACCATATATTTT. This encodes CASSVAGTGDGGNTIYF.

This clone appeared once. The genes are TRBV7-2 and TRBJ1-1; the D gene is possibly TRBD1 (5 bases). CDR3 length: 14 amino acids. V lost 4 bases and J lost 9, with 18 bases in between. Germline lookup yields CDR1 SGHTA and CDR2 FQGNSA. The CDR3 DNA reads TGTGCCAGCAGCTCGATAGCCTCAGGGTTTCAAGCTTTCTTT. Its translation: CASSSIASGFQAFF. Complete variable domain (other parts from reference TRBV7-2 and TRBJ1-1): GAGVSQSPSNKVTEKGKDVELRCDPISGHTALYWYRQSLGQGLEFLIYFQGNSAPDKSGLPSDRFSAERTGGSVSTLTIQRTQQEDSAVYLCASSSIASGFQAFFGQGTRLTVV.

Remarks on this clone: A read error may produce the germline difference seen at one junction end. The chain employs TRBV9 and TRBJ2-5, with D unresolved. Germline V gene data show CDR1 as SGDLS and CDR2 as YYNGEE. The CDR3 sequence is 11 residues long. As DNA, the CDR3 is TGTGCCAACAGCGTAGGAGAGACCCAGTACTTC. Encoded protein: CANSVGETQYF.

V gene TRBV11-2 combines with J gene TRBJ2-5; D possibly corresponds to TRBD2 (6 bases). V lost 5 bases to trimming and J lost 0 bases, with 19 bases between them. CDR3 length equals 17 residues. Germline assignment: CDR1 SGHAT and CDR2 FQNNGV. The CDR3 protein is CASSNERAGLYQETQYF. The CDR3 DNA sequence: TGTGCCAGCAGCAATGAGCGGGCCGGATTGTACCAAGAGACCCAGTACTTC.

The rearrangement links TRBV23-1 to TRBJ2-4; D is unresolved. TRBV23-1 is an ORF, and what it does is uncertain. This CDR3 region has 14 residues. V was clipped by 0 bases and J by 1 base, with 4 bases between them. CDR3 loop: CASSQSGAKNIQYF. For the CDR3, the DNA is TGCGCCAGCAGTCAATCAGGGGCCAAAAACATTCAGTACTTC.

The rearrangement links TRBV7-2 to TRBJ1-4; 8 bases align to TRBD1. This CDR3 has 11 amino acids. Germline trimming cut 4 bases from V and 17 bases from J; bases unmatched to any gene: 6. Per the germline V gene, CDR1 is SGHTA and CDR2 is FQGNSA. CDR3 sequence reads: CASSSRQGIFF. CDR3 nucleotides: TGTGCCAGCAGCTCCCGACAGGGGATATTTTTT.

The chain joins TRBV29-1 to TRBJ2-2; tentatively, D is TRBD1 or TRBD2 (5 bases each). Germline assignment: CDR1 SQVTM and CDR2 ANQGSEA. CDR3 length: 14 amino acids. The ends were cut back, 8 bases at V and 3 bases at J, with 16 bases in the middle. As DNA, the CDR3 is TGCAGCTTCACCCCGGGGCCCGACACCGGGGAGCTGTTTTTT. Its translation is CSFTPGPDTGELFF.

This clone was recorded once. The CDR3 DNA is TGTGCCAGCAGTTGGACAGGGGGCCAAGAGACCCAGTACTTC. Translating it yields CASSWTGGQETQYF. The chain couples TRBV28 to TRBJ2-5, with 10 bases lining up with TRBD1. V was clipped by 4 bases and J by 1 base; unmatched bases: 0. The CDR3 has 14 residues. CDR1 is MDHEN, CDR2 SYDVKM, per germline. Using reference TRBV28 and TRBJ2-5 for the parts outside the CDR3, the full variable domain is DVKVTQSSRYLVKRTGEKVFLECVQDMDHENMFWYRQDPGLGLRLIYFSYDVKMKEKGDIPEGYSVSREKKERFSLILESASTNQTSMYLCASSWTGGQETQYFGPGTRLLVL.

CDR3 nucleotides: TGTGCCAGCAGTTCCCGGGGGGGCAGGGGTTATGGCTACACCTTC. It is translated as CASSSRGGRGYGYTF. The chain recombines TRBV6-6 with TRBJ1-2, with a tentative D call TRBD1 (6 bases). Per the germline V gene, CDR1 is MNHNY and CDR2 is SVGAGI (reference sequence). This CDR3 spans 15 amino acids. V was pared by 4 bases and J by 5 bases, with 17 bases between.

The J gene is TRBJ2-5, the V gene TRBV14, with 7 bases fitting TRBD2. The junction had 4 bases not matched to a gene; V was cut back by 1 base and J by 2 bases. Germline-derived CDR1 and CDR2 are SGHDN and FVKESK. CDR3 length: 15 residues. Here the CDR3 reads CASSQASGEQETQYF. The CDR3 nucleotides read TGTGCCAGCAGCCAAGCAAGCGGGGAACAAGAGACCCAGTACTTC.

V gene TRBV5-1 combines with J gene TRBJ2-7; perhaps TRBD2 as D (7 bases). V shed 3 bases and J shed 7 bases, with 17 bases lying between them. The CDR3 runs to 14 residues. Germline V gives CDR1 SGHRS, CDR2 YFSETQ. CDR3 loop: CASSSAYGGREQYF. In DNA, the CDR3 is TGCGCCAGCAGCTCCGCTTACGGGGGGCGGGAGCAGTACTTC.

The CDR3 protein is CASRKQGLYGYTF. The DNA of the CDR3 is TGTGCCAGCAGAAAACAGGGATTGTATGGCTACACCTTC. The chain combines TRBV28 with TRBJ1-2; D may be TRBD1 (6 bases). Germline V CDR1 and CDR2: MDHEN, SYDVKM. The CDR3 sequence is 13 residues long. The V end lost 6 bases, the J end lost 5 bases, and 13 bases lay between the germline ends.

The V and J genes are TRBV19 and TRBJ1-5; TRBD1 is a possible D gene (6 bases). V was pared by 7 bases and J by 4 bases, with 17 bases between. Germline lookup yields CDR1 LNHDA and CDR2 SQIVND (reference sequence). There are 15 residues in the CDR3. CDR3 residues: CASTSRGGPNQPQHF. DNA of the CDR3: TGTGCCAGTACCAGCCGCGGGGGCCCGAATCAGCCCCAGCATTTT.

Here the CDR3 reads CASSPSTATYEQYF. The CDR3 DNA reads TGCGCCAGCAGCCCCTCGACTGCTACCTACGAGCAGTACTTC. The chain recombines TRBV5-1 with TRBJ2-7, with D unresolved. Trimming stripped 4 bases from V and 2 bases from J, with 13 bases between. The CDR3 consists of 14 residues. Germline lookup yields CDR1 SGHRS and CDR2 YFSETQ.

V is TRBV5-1 and J is TRBJ2-1; maybe TRBD2 (6 bases). The CDR3 is made up of 17 amino acids. V lost 0 bases and J 1 base, leaving 14 bases between the germline ends. CDR1 and CDR2 from the germline V gene are SGHRS and YFSETQ. CDR3 region: CASSLAASGLSYNEQFF. In DNA form, the CDR3 reads TGCGCCAGCAGCTTGGCGGCAAGCGGGCTATCCTACAATGAGCAGTTCTTC.

The chain is built from TRBV28 and TRBJ1-3; tentatively, D is TRBD1 (6 bases). CDR1 and CDR2 from the germline V gene are MDHEN and SYDVKM. Trimming stripped 6 bases from V and 5 bases from J, with 17 bases between. CDR3 length: 15 amino acids. CDR3 protein: CASRQGGSGRNTIYF. The CDR3 DNA is TGTGCCAGCAGACAGGGCGGCTCCGGGAGAAACACCATATATTTT.

This clone was seen a single time. The chain employs TRBV28 and TRBJ1-1; no clear D gene. V was cut by 5 bases and J by 1 base, with 5 bases left in between. Germline CDR1 reads MDHEN; CDR2 reads SYDVKM. There are 12 residues in the CDR3. In DNA, the CDR3 is TGTGCCAGCAGTGTCAGGAACACTGAAGCTTTCTTT. This sequence encodes CASSVRNTEAFF.

The chain combines TRBV28 with TRBJ1-1; TRBD1 aligns across 9 bases. Germline V gene data show CDR1 as MDHEN and CDR2 as SYDVKM. Trimming cost V 5 bases and J 4 bases; bases outside gene matches: 23. The CDR3 length is 20 residues. The CDR3 sequence is CASSPTPGDRDFNDGTEAFF. The CDR3 bases are TGTGCCAGCAGTCCGACTCCCGGGGACAGGGATTTTAATGATGGCACTGAAGCTTTCTTT.

The V call is TRBV5-1, the J call TRBJ1-4; 7 positions match TRBD1. With V trimmed by 0 bases and J by 8 bases, 16 bases remained unmatched. The CDR3 loop spans 18 amino acids. Germline lookup yields CDR1 SGHRS and CDR2 YFSETQ. DNA of the CDR3: TGCGCCAGCAGCTTGGCCGGGACAGTCCTACAGGGTGGGGAAAAACTGTTTTTT. It encodes CASSLAGTVLQGGEKLFF.

The J gene is TRBJ2-3, the V gene TRBV19; D is perhaps TRBD2 (6 bases). Trimming took 10 bases from V and 3 from J, leaving 14 bases between them. The CDR3 loop spans 13 amino acids. Per germline, CDR1 LNHDA and CDR2 SQIVND (reference sequence). The CDR3 nucleotides read TGTGCCACCTCTCTAGCGTTGACAGATACGCAGTATTTT. Protein product: CATSLALTDTQYF.

The CDR3 bases are TGTGCCAGCAGTGCTGATCCTGGAAACACCATATATTTT. Its protein is CASSADPGNTIYF. The V and J genes are TRBV6-5 and TRBJ1-3; D ambiguous. This CDR3 is 13 amino acids long. V shed 5 bases and J shed 2 bases, with 7 bases lying between them. The germline CDR1 and CDR2 sequences are MNHEY and SVGAGI.

This rearrangement joins TRBV6-5 to TRBJ2-7, with TRBD2 matching 9 bases. V lost 8 bases, J lost 2 bases, and 7 bases stayed unmatched. This CDR3 has 14 residues. Germline loops: CDR1 MNHEY, CDR2 SVGAGI. The CDR3 region is CASHELAGTYEQYF. The CDR3, as DNA: TGTGCCAGCCACGAACTAGCGGGTACCTACGAGCAGTACTTC.

The J gene is TRBJ2-2, the V gene TRBV27; TRBD2 agrees at 8 bases. Germline CDR1 reads MNHEY; CDR2 reads SMNVEV (reference sequence). This CDR3 is 17 amino acids long. Trimming at V came to 6 bases and at J to 5 bases, leaving 14 bases not matched to a gene. The CDR3 region has the DNA TGTGCCAGCAGACGACTAGCGAACCAGCAGGGGACCGGGGAGCTGTTTTTT. This sequence encodes CASRRLANQQGTGELFF.

The V gene is TRBV20-1, the J gene TRBJ2-2; D is unclear. V was clipped by 3 bases and J by 7 bases, with 6 bases between them. Germline CDR1 is DFQATT and CDR2 is SNEGSKA (reference sequence). CDR3 length: 11 amino acids. For the CDR3, the DNA is TGCAGTGCTAGCGAAGACGGGGAGCTGTTTTTT. This gives the protein CSASEDGELFF.

CDR3 loop: CASSEQGVQPQHF. In DNA, the CDR3 is TGTGCCAGCAGTGAACAGGGGGTTCAGCCCCAGCATTTT. The V call is TRBV25-1, the J call TRBJ1-5; 7 nucleotides agree with TRBD1. Losses at the gene ends were 2 bases for V and 6 bases for J; bases not matched to a gene: 1. The CDR3 is 13 amino acids. In germline, CDR1 is MGHDK, CDR2 SYGVNS.

The J gene is TRBJ1-5, the V gene TRBV4-2; possibly TRBD1 for D (5 bases). Germline CDR1 reads LGHNA; CDR2 reads YNFKEQ. V was cut by 1 base and J by 0 bases, with 7 bases left in between. CDR3 size: 15 residues. The CDR3 DNA reads TGTGCCAGCAGCCAAGGGGGGTATAGCAATCAGCCCCAGCATTTT. The encoded protein is CASSQGGYSNQPQHF.

The V call is TRBV28, the J call TRBJ1-4, with D perhaps matching TRBD1 (5 bases). V lost 6 bases and J lost 8, with 22 bases in between. CDR3 length: 16 amino acids. Germline V gives CDR1 MDHEN, CDR2 SYDVKM. The CDR3 nucleotides are TGTGCCAGCAGCAATACGATCGGGGCGGGGGAAGAAAAACTGTTTTTT. Protein product: CASSNTIGAGEEKLFF.

V gene TRBV6-1 combines with J gene TRBJ1-3; D is uncertain. From germline, CDR1 is MNHNS and CDR2 SASEGT. The length of the CDR3 is 15 residues. V lost 6 bases to trimming and J lost 1 base, with 13 bases between them. CDR3 bases: TGTGCCAGCAGAGGAACGATGGGATCTGGAAACACCATATATTTT. It is translated as CASRGTMGSGNTIYF.

The V call is TRBV28, the J call TRBJ1-2; D perhaps matches TRBD1 (5 bases). CDR1 is MDHEN and CDR2 is SYDVKM in the germline V gene. This CDR3 has 16 residues. Deletions cut 2 bases from V and 4 bases from J, with 17 bases between. CDR3 loop: CASSLRGGQRAYGYTF. CDR3 coding DNA: TGTGCCAGCAGTTTAAGGGGCGGCCAGCGGGCCTATGGCTACACCTTC.

This rearrangement joins TRBV19 to TRBJ1-4; D ambiguous. V lost 3 bases, J lost 10 bases, and 21 bases lay in between. The CDR3 totals 16 residues. Per germline, CDR1 LNHDA and CDR2 SQIVND (reference sequence). The CDR3 sequence: CASSIKIRQDVGKLFF. DNA for the CDR3: TGTGCCAGTAGTATTAAAATACGCCAGGACGTCGGAAAACTGTTTTTT.